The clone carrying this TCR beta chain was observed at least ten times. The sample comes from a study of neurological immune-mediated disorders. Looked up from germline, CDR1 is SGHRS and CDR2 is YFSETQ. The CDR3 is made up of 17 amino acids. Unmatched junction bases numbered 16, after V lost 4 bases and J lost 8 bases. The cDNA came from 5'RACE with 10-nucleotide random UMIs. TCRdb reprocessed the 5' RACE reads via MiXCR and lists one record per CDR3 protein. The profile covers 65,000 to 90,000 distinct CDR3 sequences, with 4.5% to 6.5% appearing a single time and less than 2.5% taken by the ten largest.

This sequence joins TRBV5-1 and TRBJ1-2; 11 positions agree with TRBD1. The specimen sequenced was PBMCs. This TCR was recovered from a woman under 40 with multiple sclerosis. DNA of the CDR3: TGCGCCAGCAGCCCTGGGGGACAGGGGGATTTGAATAGCGGCTACACCTTC. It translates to CASSPGGQGDLNSGYTF.